Following are 11 T cell receptor beta chains from one sample sequenced in a study of Graves' ophthalmopathy and Graves' hyperthyroidism. The TCR beta CDR3 regions underwent amplification from RNA transcripts. A first-round RT-PCR used HTBI primers, followed by a second-round multiplex PCR. TCRdb called the multiplex PCR reads again in MiXCR, with one record for every CDR3 protein. The sample lists approximately 640,000 distinct CDR3 sequences, approximately 39% occurring once. The sample consisted of peripheral blood. The receptors derive from an adult man with Graves' ophthalmopathy.

This clonotype was observed many times. The rearrangement joins TRBV7-9 to TRBJ1-1, with no clear D. The CDR3 covers 15 residues. V shed 1 base and J shed 0 bases, with 9 bases lying between them. CDR1 is SEHNR, CDR2 FQNEAQ, per germline (reference sequence). The CDR3 reads CASSLVILMNTEAFF. The CDR3 coding sequence is TGTGCCAGCAGCTTAGTTATTCTGATGAACACTGAAGCTTTCTTT.

This clonotype was seen just once. The chain recombines TRBV29-1 with TRBJ1-6; weak D call: TRBD1 (6 bases). The CDR3 runs to 13 residues. CDR1 and CDR2 from the germline V gene are SQVTM and ANQGSEA. Trimming removed 1 base from V and 9 bases from J, with 10 bases in between. CDR3 in DNA: TGCAGCGTTGAAGCAGGGGAGGGTTCACCCCTCCACTTT. As protein: CSVEAGEGSPLHF.

This chain uses TRBV14 with TRBJ1-5; D gene uncertain. V lost 1 base and J lost 6, with 10 bases in between. The CDR3 is 14 amino acids. Looked up from germline, CDR1 is SGHDN and CDR2 is FVKESK. This CDR3 reads CASSQATLSQPQHF. CDR3 in DNA: TGTGCCAGCAGCCAAGCGACACTCAGTCAGCCCCAGCATTTT.

The chain joins TRBV6-6 to TRBJ2-7, with a tentative D call TRBD1 (5 bases). V lost 6 bases and J 4 bases, leaving 13 bases between the germline ends. This CDR3 has 13 amino acids. Germline values: CDR1 MNHNY, CDR2 SVGAGI (reference sequence). CDR3 residues: CASRPGHEYEQYF. Here the CDR3 DNA reads TGTGCCAGCAGACCAGGACACGAATACGAGCAGTACTTC.

The chain is built from TRBV7-3 and TRBJ2-7; 7 nucleotides agree with TRBD2. Matching the DNA end better, TRBJ2-1 makes the J call doubtful. Per germline, CDR1 SGHTA and CDR2 FQGTGA. This CDR3 comprises 14 residues. The CDR3 coding sequence is TGTGCCAGCAGCTTAGCAGGCGGGGGTTTTGAGCAGTTCTTC. Its translation is CASSLAGGGFEQFF.

This chain connects TRBV6-4 to TRBJ1-1; TRBD1 is a possible D gene (5 bases). Germline V CDR1 and CDR2: MRHNA, SNTAGT. This CDR3 region has 15 residues. V was pared by 6 bases and J by 1 base, with 15 bases between. The CDR3 here is CASRVSDGGNTEAFF. CDR3 DNA sequence: TGTGCCAGCAGAGTATCAGATGGGGGGAACACTGAAGCTTTCTTT.

This clonotype was picked up many times. The CDR3 region is CASSAGRQGQNYGYTF. For the CDR3, the DNA is TGTGCCAGCAGCGCGGGACGACAGGGGCAGAACTATGGCTACACCTTC. The chain couples TRBV9 to TRBJ1-2; 8 bases align to TRBD1. Germline CDR1 reads SGDLS; CDR2 reads YYNGEE. This CDR3 region has 16 residues. Unmatched junction bases numbered 9, after V lost 3 bases and J lost 2 bases. The full variable domain, in which reference TRBV9 and TRBJ1-2 provide the parts outside the CDR3, is DSGVTQTPKHLITATGQRVTLRCSPRSGDLSVYWYQQSLDQGLQFLIQYYNGEERAKGNILERFSAQQFPDLHSELNLSSLELGDSALYFCASSAGRQGQNYGYTFGSGTRLTVV.

This CDR3 reads CASSSGQGRGDGYTF. The CDR3 DNA reads as TGTGCCAGCAGCTCGGGACAGGGGAGGGGTGATGGCTACACCTTC. V and J are TRBV7-9 and TRBJ1-2, with 10 positions matching TRBD1. Germline CDR1 SEHNR, CDR2 FQNEAQ (reference sequence). The CDR3 totals 15 residues. The J segment lost 6 bases and the V segment lost 4 bases, leaving 8 bases of the junction unmatched.

This chain joins TRBV5-1 and TRBJ2-5; D is uncertain. Trimming cost V 0 bases and J 5 bases, with 14 bases left between them. This CDR3 contains 15 residues. Germline V gene sequence: CDR1 SGHRS, CDR2 YFSETQ. The CDR3 loop reads CASSLAMLEKETQYF. The CDR3 nucleotides read TGCGCCAGCAGCTTGGCCATGTTAGAGAAGGAGACCCAGTACTTC.

This clonotype was recorded many times. The rearrangement joins TRBV24-1 to TRBJ2-7; D unresolved. This CDR3 comprises 9 residues. The germline V and J ends were trimmed by 7 bases and 5 bases, with 2 bases remaining between them. CDR1 is KGHDR and CDR2 is SFDVKD in the germline V gene. The CDR3 nucleotides read TGTGCCACCAGAAACGAGCAGTACTTC. This encodes CATRNEQYF.

The chain is built from TRBV7-3 and TRBJ2-2; D call uncertain. The CDR3 runs 14 residues. Germline assignment: CDR1 SGHTA and CDR2 FQGTGA. V was trimmed by 5 bases and J by 6 bases, leaving 13 bases between them. DNA for the CDR3: TGTGCCAGCAGCGCTAAAAGGCTGTCCGGGGAGCTGTTTTTT. It codes for CASSAKRLSGELFF.